This T cell receptor (beta chain) was recorded in a study of T cell repertoires in cytomegalovirus infection. Study details: CMV infection together with matching HLA type was indicated by public TCR beta signatures.

One entry per CDR3 protein results from TCRdb running MiXCR on the reads. The data contain about 98,000 distinct CDR3 sequences, more than 15% of them seen just once; the ten biggest clones take up around 8.5%. Comment on this clonotype: Its antigen is not identified.

This CDR3 region has 10 residues. V lost 4 bases and J lost 6, with 5 bases in between. Per the germline V gene, CDR1 is SQVTM and CDR2 is ANQGSEA. Whole-study results and caveats: CMV carriers with the relevant HLA were identified by cumulative public TCR beta family frequency. There were HLA-C-restricted CMV-specific TCR beta clonotypes dominating the ex vivo response.

The rearrangement links TRBV29-1 to TRBJ2-3; D gene ambiguous. Sequencing was done on a sample of PBMCs. The clonotype comes from a human donor in good health (CMV status not recorded). Some clones in this sample may be carry-over from other donors' samples. CDR3 loop: CSVGADTQYF. CDR3 bases: TGCAGCGTTGGGGCTGATACGCAGTATTTT.